This T cell receptor (beta chain) was obtained from a study of OX40 agonist ivuxolimab in advanced cancers. Study summary: Three partial responders included one hepatocellular carcinoma patient and two cutaneous melanoma patients.

This clone was counted only a few times. Its antigen is unidentified. Profiling relied on immunoSEQ multiplex PCR, and the TCRdb table lists in-frame clones only, not all of them. Found here are 6,000 to 7,000 clones, roughly 70% of them singletons; the top ten hold around 18%. Study findings and constraints: Clonal expansion was among the lowest in partial responders at 0.1-3.0 mg/kg, especially CD8+.

The sequence was collected from an adult with an advanced solid tumor such as melanoma, head and neck, liver or kidney cancer. This sample comprised CD4+ or CD8+ T cells sorted from blood, obtained in a trial of the OX40 agonist ivuxolimab.

In DNA form, the CDR3 reads TGTGCCAGCAGTTACGACAGGGACAACACTGAAGCTTTCTTT. Protein: CASSYDRDNTEAFF. The chain uses TRBV6-5 and TRBJ1-1; 7 nucleotides match TRBD1. Germline V CDR1 and CDR2: MNHEY, SVGAGI. The CDR3 length is 14 residues. The trim removed 2 bases at V and 2 bases at J, leaving 2 bases unmatched.